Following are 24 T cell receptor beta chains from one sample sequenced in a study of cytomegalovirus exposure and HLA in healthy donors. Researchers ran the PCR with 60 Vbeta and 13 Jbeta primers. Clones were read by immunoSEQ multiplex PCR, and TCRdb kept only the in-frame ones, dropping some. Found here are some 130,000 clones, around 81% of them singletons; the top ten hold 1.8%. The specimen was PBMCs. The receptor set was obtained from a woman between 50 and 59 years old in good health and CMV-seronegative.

CDR3 nucleotides: TGTGCCAGTAGTATACGTTTGCGGGACGTCCCCGCCTATGGCTACACCTTC. Residues: CASSIRLRDVPAYGYTF. The chain combines TRBV19 with TRBJ1-2; possibly TRBD1 for D (5 bases). The CDR3 length is 17 residues. Trimming removed 2 bases from V and 4 bases from J, with 20 bases in between. Per the germline V gene, CDR1 is LNHDA and CDR2 is SQIVND (reference sequence).

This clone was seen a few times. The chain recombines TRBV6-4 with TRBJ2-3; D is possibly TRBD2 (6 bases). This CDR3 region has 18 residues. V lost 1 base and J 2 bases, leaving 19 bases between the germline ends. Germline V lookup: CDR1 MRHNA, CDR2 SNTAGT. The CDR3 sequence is CASSDCREPVFVTDTQYF. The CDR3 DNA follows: TGTGCCAGCAGTGACTGCCGGGAGCCGGTGTTTGTCACAGATACGCAGTATTTT.

The CDR3 protein is CASSIVRGTSGANVLTF. CDR3 in DNA: TGTGCCAGTAGTATCGTGCGGGGGACCTCTGGGGCCAACGTCCTGACTTTC. The chain recombines TRBV19 with TRBJ2-6, with 7 bases that match TRBD2. Trimming at V came to 3 bases and at J to 0 bases, leaving 5 bases not matched to a gene. CDR1 and CDR2 from the germline V gene are LNHDA and SQIVND (reference sequence). There are 17 residues in the CDR3.

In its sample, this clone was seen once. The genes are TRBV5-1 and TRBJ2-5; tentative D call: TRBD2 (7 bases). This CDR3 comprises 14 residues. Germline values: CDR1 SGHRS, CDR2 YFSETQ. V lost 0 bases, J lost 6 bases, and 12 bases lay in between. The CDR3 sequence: CASSLGGGTQTQYF. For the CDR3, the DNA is TGCGCCAGCAGCTTGGGGGGGGGCACGCAGACCCAGTACTTC.

The DNA of the CDR3 is TGTGCCAGTAGTATAGGCGGACAATTAAGAAAAGCTTTCTTT. It is translated as CASSIGGQLRKAFF. The chain recombines TRBV19 with TRBJ1-1, with D tentatively TRBD1 (5 bases). The ends were cut back, 1 base at V and 9 bases at J, with 15 bases in the middle. The CDR3 is 14 residues long. Germline lookup yields CDR1 LNHDA and CDR2 SQIVND (reference sequence).

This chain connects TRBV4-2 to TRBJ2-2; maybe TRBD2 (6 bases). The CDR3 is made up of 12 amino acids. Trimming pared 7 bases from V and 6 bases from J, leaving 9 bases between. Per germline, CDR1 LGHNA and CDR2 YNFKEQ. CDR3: CASNQRAGELFF. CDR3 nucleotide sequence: TGTGCCAGCAACCAGCGGGCCGGGGAGCTGTTTTTT.

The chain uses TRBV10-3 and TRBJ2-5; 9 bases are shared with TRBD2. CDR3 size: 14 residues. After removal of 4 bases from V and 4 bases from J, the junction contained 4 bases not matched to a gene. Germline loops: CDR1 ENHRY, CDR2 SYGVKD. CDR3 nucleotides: TGTGCCATCAGTGGCGTAGCGGGAGCAGAGACCCAGTACTTC. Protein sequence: CAISGVAGAETQYF.

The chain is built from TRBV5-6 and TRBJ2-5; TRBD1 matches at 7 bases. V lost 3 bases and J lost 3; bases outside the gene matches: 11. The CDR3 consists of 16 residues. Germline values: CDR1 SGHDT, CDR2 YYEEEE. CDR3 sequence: CASSSWGTGAKETQYF. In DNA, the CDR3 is TGTGCCAGCAGCTCCTGGGGTACAGGGGCCAAAGAGACCCAGTACTTC.

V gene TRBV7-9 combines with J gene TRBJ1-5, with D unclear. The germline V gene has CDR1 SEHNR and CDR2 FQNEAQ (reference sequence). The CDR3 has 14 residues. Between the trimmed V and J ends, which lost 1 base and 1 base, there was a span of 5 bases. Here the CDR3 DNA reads TGTGCCAGCAGCTTAGGGCAGAGCAATCAGCCCCAGCATTTT. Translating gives CASSLGQSNQPQHF.

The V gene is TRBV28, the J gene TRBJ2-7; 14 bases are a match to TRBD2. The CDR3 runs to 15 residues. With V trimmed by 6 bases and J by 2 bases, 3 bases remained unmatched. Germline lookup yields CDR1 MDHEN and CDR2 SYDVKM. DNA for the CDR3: TGTGCCAGCAGCCCGGGACTAGCGGGAGCCTACGAGCAGTACGTC. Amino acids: CASSPGLAGAYEQYV.

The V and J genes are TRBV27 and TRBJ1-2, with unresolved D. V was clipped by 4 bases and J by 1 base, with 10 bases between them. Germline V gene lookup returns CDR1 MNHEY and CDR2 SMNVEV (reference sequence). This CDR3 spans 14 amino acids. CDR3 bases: TGTGCCAGCAGTTCGTACAGAGATAACTATGGCTACACCTTC. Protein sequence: CASSSYRDNYGYTF.

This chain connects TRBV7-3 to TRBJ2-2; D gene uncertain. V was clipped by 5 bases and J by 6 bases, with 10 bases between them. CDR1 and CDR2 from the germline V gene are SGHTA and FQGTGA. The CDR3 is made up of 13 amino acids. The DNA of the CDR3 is TGTGCCAGCAGCCTTAGCCCCCCCGGGGAGCTGTTTTTT. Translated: CASSLSPPGELFF.

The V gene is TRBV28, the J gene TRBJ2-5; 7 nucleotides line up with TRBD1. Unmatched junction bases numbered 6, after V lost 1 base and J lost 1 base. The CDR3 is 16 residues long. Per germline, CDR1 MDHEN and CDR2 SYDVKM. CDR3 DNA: TGTGCCAGCAGTTTATCAGGGGGTGGCTTCCAAGAGACCCAGTACTTC. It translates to CASSLSGGGFQETQYF.

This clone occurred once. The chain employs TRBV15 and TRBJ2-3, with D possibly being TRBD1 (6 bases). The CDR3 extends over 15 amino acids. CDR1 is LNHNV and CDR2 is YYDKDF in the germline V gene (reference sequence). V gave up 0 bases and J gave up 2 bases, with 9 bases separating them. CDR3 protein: CATSREGAYTDTQYF. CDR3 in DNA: TGTGCCACCAGCAGAGAGGGGGCTTACACAGATACGCAGTATTTT.

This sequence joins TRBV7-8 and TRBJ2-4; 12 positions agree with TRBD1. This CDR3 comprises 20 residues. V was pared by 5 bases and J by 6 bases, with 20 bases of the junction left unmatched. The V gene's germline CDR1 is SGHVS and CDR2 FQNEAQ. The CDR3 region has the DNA TGTGCCAGCAGCCCATACCACGGGACAGGGGGCTTTGGATCGGTAAACATTCAGTACTTC. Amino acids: CASSPYHGTGGFGSVNIQYF.

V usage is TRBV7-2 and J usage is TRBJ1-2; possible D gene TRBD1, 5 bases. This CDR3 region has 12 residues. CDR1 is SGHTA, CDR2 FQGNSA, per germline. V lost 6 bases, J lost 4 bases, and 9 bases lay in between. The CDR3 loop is CASSLTGYGYTF. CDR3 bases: TGTGCCAGCAGTCTTACAGGCTATGGCTACACCTTC.

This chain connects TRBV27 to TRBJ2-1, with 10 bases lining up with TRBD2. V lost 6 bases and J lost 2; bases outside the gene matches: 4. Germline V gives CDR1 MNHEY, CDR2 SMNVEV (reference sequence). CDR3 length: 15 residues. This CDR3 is CASSPGTSAYNEQFF. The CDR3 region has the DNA TGTGCCAGCAGCCCCGGGACTAGCGCCTACAATGAGCAGTTCTTC.

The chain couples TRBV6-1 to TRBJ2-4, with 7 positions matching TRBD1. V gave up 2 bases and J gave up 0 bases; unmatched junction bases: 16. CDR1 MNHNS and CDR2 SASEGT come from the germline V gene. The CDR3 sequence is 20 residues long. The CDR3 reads CASSEMDRRSQRLAKNIQYF. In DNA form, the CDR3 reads TGTGCCAGCAGTGAAATGGACAGGAGAAGCCAAAGACTAGCCAAAAACATTCAGTACTTC.

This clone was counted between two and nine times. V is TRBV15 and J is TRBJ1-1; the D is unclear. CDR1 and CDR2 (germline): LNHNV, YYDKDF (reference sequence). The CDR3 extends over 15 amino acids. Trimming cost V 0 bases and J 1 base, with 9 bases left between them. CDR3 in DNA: TGTGCCACCAGCAGAGATCATGTGGCGAACACTGAAGCTTTCTTT. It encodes CATSRDHVANTEAFF.

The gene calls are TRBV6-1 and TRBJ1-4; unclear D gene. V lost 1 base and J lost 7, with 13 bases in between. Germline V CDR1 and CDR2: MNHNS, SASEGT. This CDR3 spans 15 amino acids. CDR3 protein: CASSEDEQASEKLFF. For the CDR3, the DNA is TGTGCCAGCAGTGAAGACGAGCAGGCTTCTGAAAAACTGTTTTTT.

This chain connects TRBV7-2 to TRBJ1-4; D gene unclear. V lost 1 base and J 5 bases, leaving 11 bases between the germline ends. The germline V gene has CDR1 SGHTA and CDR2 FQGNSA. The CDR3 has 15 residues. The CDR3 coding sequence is TGTGCCAGCAGCTTAGGAGGGAGCTACAATGAAAAACTGTTTTTT. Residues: CASSLGGSYNEKLFF.

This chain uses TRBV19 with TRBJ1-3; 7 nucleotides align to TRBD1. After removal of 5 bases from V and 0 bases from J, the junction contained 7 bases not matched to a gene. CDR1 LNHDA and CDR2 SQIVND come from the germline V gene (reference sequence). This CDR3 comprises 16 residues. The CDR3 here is CASSVSYRGSGNTIYF. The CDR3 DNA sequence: TGTGCCAGTAGTGTTTCGTACAGGGGCTCTGGAAACACCATATATTTT.

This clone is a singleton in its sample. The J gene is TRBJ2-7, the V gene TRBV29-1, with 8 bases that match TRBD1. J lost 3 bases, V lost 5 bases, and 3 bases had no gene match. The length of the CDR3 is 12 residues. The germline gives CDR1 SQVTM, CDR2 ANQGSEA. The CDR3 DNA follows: TGCAGCGTTAGGGACAGGATCTACGAGCAGTACTTC. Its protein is CSVRDRIYEQYF.

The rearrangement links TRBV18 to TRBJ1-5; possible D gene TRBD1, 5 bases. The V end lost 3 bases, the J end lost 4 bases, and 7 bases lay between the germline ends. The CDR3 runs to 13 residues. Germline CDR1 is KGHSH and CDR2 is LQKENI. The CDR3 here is CASSPGGNQPQHF. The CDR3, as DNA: TGTGCCAGCTCACCGGGGGGTAATCAGCCCCAGCATTTT. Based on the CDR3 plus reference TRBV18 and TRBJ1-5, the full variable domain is NAGVMQNPRHLVRRRGQEARLRCSPMKGHSHVYWYRQLPEEGLKFMVYLQKENIIDESGMPKERFSAEFPKEGPSILRIQQVVRGDSAAYFCASSPGGNQPQHFGDGTRLSIL.